This T cell receptor beta chain emerged from a study of cytomegalovirus exposure and HLA in healthy donors. Study-level points and caveats: Some TCR beta chains (more than 150 of them) were listed as cytomegalovirus-associated.

The germline gives CDR1 SNHLY, CDR2 FYNNEI. J was trimmed by 5 bases and V by 6 bases; bases with no gene match: 5. This CDR3 contains 13 residues. This clone was counted only a few times. Antigen specificity is unknown. Primers included in the PCR were 60 Vbeta and 13 Jbeta primers. Using immunoSEQ multiplex PCR, the repertoire was profiled, and TCRdb retains in-frame clones only, with some absent. Of 70,000 to 95,000 clones in the sample, approximately 80% are singletons; the top ten hold roughly 2%. Sequencing was performed on PBMCs. The chain combines TRBV2 with TRBJ2-7; 9 bases match TRBD2. The sequence came from a man aged 18 to 29 in good health and CMV-seronegative. CDR3 amino acids: CASREGGGDEQYF. In nucleotides, the CDR3 is TGTGCCAGCAGAGAGGGCGGGGGGGACGAGCAGTACTTC.